This TCR beta chain emerged from a study of PD-1 blockade in mismatch repair-deficient tumors. Some clones are missing from TCRdb's copy, which holds only in-frame ones; the method was immunoSEQ multiplex PCR. The table shows tens of thousands of clones, with roughly 80% occurring only once. Germline V gene lookup returns CDR1 LNHDA and CDR2 SQIVND (reference sequence). Deletions cut 7 bases from V and 0 bases from J, with 10 bases between. The CDR3 runs 14 residues. This clone was seen a single time. This TCR came from an adult with mismatch repair-deficient cancer. The source was PBMCs, collected before pembrolizumab treatment. The V and J genes are TRBV19 and TRBJ1-3; the D is unclear. This CDR3 reads CASTPMSSGNTIYF. CDR3 nucleotide sequence: TGTGCCAGTACCCCAATGAGCTCTGGAAACACCATATATTTT.